What follows is one T cell receptor (beta chain) and its context. Its antigen has not been determined. Per-nucleotide qualities are absent, and no much larger clonotype sits a single base away. The source of the sample is a study of cytomegalovirus exposure and HLA in healthy donors (dated by TCRdb to the late 2010s). Regarding the research as a whole: According to a later analysis, the 120 validation repertoires were produced on the same platform as the 700 or so repertoires of the first cohort. The study aimed to test whether signatures of past pathogen exposure could be identified by cataloging public T cell receptors. Besides the first cohort of 500 to 700 subjects, a separate validation cohort made up of over 95 different subjects was used. The study combined high-throughput TCR immunosequencing, statistical association of individual TCRs with disease status, and machine learning to predict cytomegalovirus infection status. Findings and caveats that apply to the study as a whole: According to the authors, the approach could potentially be generalized to other disease states and immunological phenotypes. Most TCR sequences were seen in very few donors, while some public TCRs were found in many individuals. A total of 164 TCR beta chains were listed by the study as associated with cytomegalovirus. A few of the identified cytomegalovirus-associated TCR beta chains were confirmed in vitro to be specific for cytomegalovirus antigens. A later analysis found that TCRs clustered in the first cohort also tended to co-occur in the 120 or so validation repertoires, with more than 90% of cluster scores above 0. The validation cohort had no HLA typing available for a later analysis, so co-occurrence within that cohort was assessed over all 130 or so repertoires. Cytomegalovirus status was reported to be diagnosed by the classifier with high specificity and sensitivity in both the original and validation cohorts.

In the germline V gene, CDR1 corresponds to LGHNA and CDR2 to YSLEER. Reading from cysteine to phenylalanine, the CDR3 counts 17 amino acids. Kept here is only the CDR3 DNA, which spans 51 bases and is read in frame from base 1. Germline trimming amounts to 0 bases on V and 3 bases on J, with 10 as the count of junction bases outside the gene matches. The library was generated by the immunoSEQ multiplex PCR assay. The authors' pipeline ran thus. To diagnose cytomegalovirus status from the catalog of TCR beta chain sequences, a statistical classification framework was built. Drawn from immuneACCESS, this table holds only the in-frame rearrangements with V and J called that TCRdb kept. Clones are partly lost; checked studies trace under half to an unresolved V gene and leave the rest unexplained. V and J calls and clone size follow that table, whereas D and trimming were derived from the DNA. In this sample the table shows some 340,000 clones, roughly 87% of which occur a single time. Together, the top ten hold roughly 1.2% of the sample.

The donors belonged to the validation cohort of roughly 120 subjects, which was separate from the roughly 670-subject first cohort. Sequencing input: PBMCs. The sequence links TRBV4-3 to TRBJ2-7; TRBD2 fits 8 bases in the junction. This TCR was recovered from a woman between 25 and 40 years old in good health and CMV-seropositive. The sequence in DNA is TGCGCCAGCAGCCAAGACGTCAGACGGGGGGGGCTCTACGAGCAGTACTTC. This gives the protein CASSQDVRRGGLYEQYF.